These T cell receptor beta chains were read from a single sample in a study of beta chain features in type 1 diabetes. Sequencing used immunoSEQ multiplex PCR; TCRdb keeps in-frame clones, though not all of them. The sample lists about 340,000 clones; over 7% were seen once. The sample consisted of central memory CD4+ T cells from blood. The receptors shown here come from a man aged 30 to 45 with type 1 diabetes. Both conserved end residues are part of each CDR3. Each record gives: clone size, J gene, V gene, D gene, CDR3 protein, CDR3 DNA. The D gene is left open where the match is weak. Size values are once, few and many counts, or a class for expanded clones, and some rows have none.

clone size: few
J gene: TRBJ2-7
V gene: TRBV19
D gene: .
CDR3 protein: CASSIQVRGEQYF
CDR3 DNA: TGTGCCAGTAGTATACAGGTTCGGGGCGAGCAGTACTTC

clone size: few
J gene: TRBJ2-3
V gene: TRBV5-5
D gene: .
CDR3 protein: CASSPRSRGDTQYF
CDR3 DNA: TGTGCCAGCAGCCCGCGCTCCCGGGGAGATACGCAGTATTTT

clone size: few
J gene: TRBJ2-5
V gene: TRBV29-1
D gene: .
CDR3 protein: CSVEGGAGYQETQYF
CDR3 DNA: TGCAGCGTTGAAGGAGGGGCCGGTTACCAAGAGACCCAGTACTTC

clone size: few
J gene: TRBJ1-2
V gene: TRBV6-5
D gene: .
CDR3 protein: CASSDTGRIYGYTF
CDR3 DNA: TGTGCCAGCAGCGATACGGGACGGATCTATGGCTACACCTTC

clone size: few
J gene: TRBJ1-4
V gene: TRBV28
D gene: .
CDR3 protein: CASRSGVNYEKLFF
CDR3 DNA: TGTGCCAGCCGCAGTGGGGTGAACTATGAAAAACTGTTTTTT

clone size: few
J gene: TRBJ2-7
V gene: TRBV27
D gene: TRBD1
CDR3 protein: CASSLDRDYEQYF
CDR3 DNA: TGTGCCAGCAGTTTAGACAGGGATTACGAGCAGTACTTC

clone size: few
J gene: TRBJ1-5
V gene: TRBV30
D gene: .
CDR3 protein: CAWSVQGNQPQHF
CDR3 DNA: TGTGCCTGGAGTGTCCAGGGCAATCAGCCCCAGCATTTT

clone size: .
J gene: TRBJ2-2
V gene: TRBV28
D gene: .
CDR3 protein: CASMTDLGGELFF
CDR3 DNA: TGTGCCAGTATGACAGACTTAGGTGGGGAGCTGTTTTTT

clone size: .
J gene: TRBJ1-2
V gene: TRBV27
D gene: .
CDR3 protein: CASSPTTAGGYTF
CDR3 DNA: TGTGCCAGCAGTCCCACGACAGCAGGAGGCTACACCTTC

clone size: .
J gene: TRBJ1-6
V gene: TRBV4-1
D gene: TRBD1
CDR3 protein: CASSQGISATGTYSPLHF
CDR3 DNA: TGCGCCAGCAGTCAAGGTATTTCGGCGACAGGGACCTATTCACCCCTCCACTTT

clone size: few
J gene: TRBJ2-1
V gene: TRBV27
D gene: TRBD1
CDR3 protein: CASSKHQGPGMGQYNNEQFF
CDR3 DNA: TGTGCCAGCAGTAAACACCAGGGCCCAGGGATGGGACAGTACAACAATGAGCAGTTCTTC

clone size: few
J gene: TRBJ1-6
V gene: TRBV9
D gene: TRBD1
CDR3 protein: CASSDGTGSSPLHF
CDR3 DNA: TGTGCCAGCAGCGACGGGACAGGGAGTTCACCCCTCCACTTT

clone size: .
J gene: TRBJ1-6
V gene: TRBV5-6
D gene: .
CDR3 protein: CASSFSAAGSYNSPLHF
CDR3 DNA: TGTGCCAGCAGCTTTTCCGCGGCGGGCTCCTATAATTCACCCCTCCACTTT

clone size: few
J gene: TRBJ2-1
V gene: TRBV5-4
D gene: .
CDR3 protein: CASSSRDLYNEQFF
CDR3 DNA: TGTGCCAGCAGCTCAAGGGATCTCTACAATGAGCAGTTCTTC

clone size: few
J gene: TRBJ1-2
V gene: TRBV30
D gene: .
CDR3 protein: CAWSVLRESGYTF
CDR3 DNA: TGTGCCTGGAGTGTACTTCGGGAATCTGGCTACACCTTC

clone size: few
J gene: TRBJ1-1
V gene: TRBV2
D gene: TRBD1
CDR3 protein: CASVLNRGSNTEAFF
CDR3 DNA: TGTGCCAGCGTACTAAACAGGGGATCGAACACTGAAGCTTTCTTT

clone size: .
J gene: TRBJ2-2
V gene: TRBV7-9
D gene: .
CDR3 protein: CASSLVLGELFF
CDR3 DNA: TGTGCCAGCAGCTTAGTGCTCGGGGAGCTGTTTTTT

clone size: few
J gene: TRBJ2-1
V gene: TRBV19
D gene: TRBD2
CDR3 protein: CASSIGGSAGGEQFF
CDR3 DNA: TGTGCCAGTAGTATTGGCGGGTCAGCGGGAGGTGAGCAGTTCTTC

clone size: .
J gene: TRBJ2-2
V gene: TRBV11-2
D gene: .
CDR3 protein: CASATGARGGELFF
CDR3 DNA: TGTGCCAGCGCTACGGGGGCGCGAGGCGGGGAGCTGTTTTTT

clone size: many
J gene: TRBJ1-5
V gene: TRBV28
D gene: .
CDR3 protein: CASSLNGQPQHF
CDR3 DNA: TGTGCCAGCAGTTTAAATGGTCAGCCCCAGCATTTT

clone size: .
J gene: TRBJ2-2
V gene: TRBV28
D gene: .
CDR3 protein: CASVNTGELFF
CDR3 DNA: TGTGCCAGCGTCAACACCGGGGAGCTGTTTTTT

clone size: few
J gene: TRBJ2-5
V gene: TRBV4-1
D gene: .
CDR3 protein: CASSQENGGGLVGAQYF
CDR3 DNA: TGCGCCAGCAGCCAAGAGAATGGCGGGGGCCTTGTTGGCGCCCAGTACTTC

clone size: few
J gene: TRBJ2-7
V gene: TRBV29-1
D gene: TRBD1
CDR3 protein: CSVEIVTGASDEQYF
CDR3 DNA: TGCAGCGTTGAAATAGTCACAGGGGCCTCGGACGAGCAGTACTTC

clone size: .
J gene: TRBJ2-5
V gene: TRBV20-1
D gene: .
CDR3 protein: CSASLYETQYF
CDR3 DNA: TGCAGTGCTAGCCTCTACGAGACCCAGTACTTC

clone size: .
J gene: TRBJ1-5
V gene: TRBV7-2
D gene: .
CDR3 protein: CASSFARNQPQHF
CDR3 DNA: TGTGCCAGCAGCTTCGCTCGCAATCAGCCCCAGCATTTT

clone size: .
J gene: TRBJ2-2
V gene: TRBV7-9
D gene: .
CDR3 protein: CASSLALVSGELFF
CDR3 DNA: TGTGCCAGCAGCTTAGCGCTGGTTTCCGGGGAGCTGTTTTTT

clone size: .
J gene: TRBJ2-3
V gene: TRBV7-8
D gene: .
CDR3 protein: CASSPDSTDTQYF
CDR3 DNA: TGTGCCAGCAGCCCGGACAGTACAGATACGCAGTATTTT

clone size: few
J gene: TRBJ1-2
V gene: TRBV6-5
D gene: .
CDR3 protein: CASSLLPTESNGYTF
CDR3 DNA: TGTGCCAGCAGCCTACTTCCGACAGAAAGTAATGGCTACACCTTC

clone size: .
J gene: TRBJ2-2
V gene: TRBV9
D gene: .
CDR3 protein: CASSVATGPGELFF
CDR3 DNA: TGTGCCAGCAGCGTAGCTACTGGCCCCGGGGAGCTGTTTTTT

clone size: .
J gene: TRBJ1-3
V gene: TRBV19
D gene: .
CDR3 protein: CASSIDHRILSGNTIYF
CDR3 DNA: TGTGCCAGTAGTATAGATCATCGGATCCTATCTGGAAACACCATATATTTT

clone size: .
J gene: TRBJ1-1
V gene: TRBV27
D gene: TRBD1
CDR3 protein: CASSPDRVTEAFF
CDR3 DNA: TGTGCCAGCAGTCCGGACAGGGTTACTGAAGCTTTCTTT

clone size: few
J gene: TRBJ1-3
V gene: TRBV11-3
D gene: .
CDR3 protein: CASSPGTFASGNTIYF
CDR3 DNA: TGTGCCAGCAGCCCGGGGACTTTTGCCTCTGGAAACACCATATATTTT

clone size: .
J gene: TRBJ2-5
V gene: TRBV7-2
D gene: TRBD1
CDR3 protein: CASSPADGTGNIGQETQYF
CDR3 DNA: TGTGCCAGCAGCCCTGCCGATGGGACAGGGAATATCGGGCAAGAGACCCAGTACTTC

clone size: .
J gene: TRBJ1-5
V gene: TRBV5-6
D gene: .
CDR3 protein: CASSSFNQPQHF
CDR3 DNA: TGTGCCAGCAGCTCATTTAATCAGCCCCAGCATTTT

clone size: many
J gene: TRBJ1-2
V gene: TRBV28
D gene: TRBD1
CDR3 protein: CASSWGQGRYGYTF
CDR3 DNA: TGTGCCAGCAGTTGGGGACAGGGTCGCTATGGCTACACCTTC

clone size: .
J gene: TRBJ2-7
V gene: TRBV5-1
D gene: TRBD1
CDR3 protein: CASSSGGSYEQYF
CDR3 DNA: TGCGCCAGCAGCTCAGGGGGCTCCTACGAGCAGTACTTC

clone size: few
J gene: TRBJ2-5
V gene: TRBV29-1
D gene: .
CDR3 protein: CSVATETGYGETQYF
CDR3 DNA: TGCAGCGTTGCAACCGAGACAGGCTATGGAGAGACCCAGTACTTC

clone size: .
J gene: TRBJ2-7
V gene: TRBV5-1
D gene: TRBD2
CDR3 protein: CASSLISGGPYEQYF
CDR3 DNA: TGCGCCAGCAGCTTGATTAGCGGGGGCCCTTACGAGCAGTACTTC

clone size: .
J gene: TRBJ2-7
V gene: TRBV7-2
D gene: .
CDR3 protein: CASSPIRQAYEQYF
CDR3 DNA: TGTGCCAGCAGCCCCATTCGACAGGCCTACGAGCAGTACTTC

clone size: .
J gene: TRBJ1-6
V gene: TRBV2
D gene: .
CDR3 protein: CASSPLDSGSPLHF
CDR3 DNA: TGTGCCAGCAGTCCTCTAGACAGCGGTTCACCCCTCCACTTT

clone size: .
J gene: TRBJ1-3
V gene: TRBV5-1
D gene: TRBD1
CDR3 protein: CASSSLGQGKRSSGNTIYF
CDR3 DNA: TGCGCCAGCAGCTCGCTAGGACAGGGGAAGAGGAGCTCTGGAAACACCATATATTTT

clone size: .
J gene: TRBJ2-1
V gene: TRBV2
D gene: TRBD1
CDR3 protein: CASSPGQGARNEQFF
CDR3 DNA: TGTGCCAGCAGTCCGGGACAGGGGGCCAGGAATGAGCAGTTCTTC

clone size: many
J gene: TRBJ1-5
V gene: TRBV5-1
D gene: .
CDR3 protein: CASQLTGLANQPQHF
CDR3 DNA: TGCGCCAGCCAGCTTACAGGGTTGGCCAATCAGCCCCAGCATTTT

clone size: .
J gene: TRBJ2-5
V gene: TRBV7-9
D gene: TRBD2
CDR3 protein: CASSYPVSGGDQETQYF
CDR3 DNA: TGTGCCAGCAGCTACCCCGTTAGCGGGGGGGACCAAGAGACCCAGTACTTC

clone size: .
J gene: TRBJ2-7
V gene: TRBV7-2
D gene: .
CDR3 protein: CASSLGGLYEQYF
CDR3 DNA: TGTGCCAGCAGCTTAGGCGGTCTCTACGAGCAGTACTTC

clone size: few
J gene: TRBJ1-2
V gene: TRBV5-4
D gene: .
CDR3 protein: CASSLDASPYGYTF
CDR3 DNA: TGTGCCAGCAGCTTGGATGCCAGCCCCTATGGCTACACCTTC

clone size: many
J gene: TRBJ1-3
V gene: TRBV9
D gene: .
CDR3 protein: CASSREVSGNTIYF
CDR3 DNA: TGTGCCAGCAGCCGGGAGGTCTCTGGAAACACCATATATTTT

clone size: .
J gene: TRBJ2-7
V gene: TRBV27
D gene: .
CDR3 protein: CASSFKGPIYEQYF
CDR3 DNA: TGTGCCAGCAGTTTCAAGGGTCCAATCTACGAGCAGTACTTC

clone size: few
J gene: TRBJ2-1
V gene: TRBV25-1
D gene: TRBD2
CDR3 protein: CASSESAGSYNEQFF
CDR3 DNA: TGTGCCAGCAGTGAATCAGCGGGGTCATACAATGAGCAGTTCTTC

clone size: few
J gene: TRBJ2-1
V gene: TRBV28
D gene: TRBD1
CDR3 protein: CASSSGQGRPYNEQFF
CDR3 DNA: TGTGCCAGCAGCTCGGGACAGGGAAGACCCTACAATGAGCAGTTCTTC

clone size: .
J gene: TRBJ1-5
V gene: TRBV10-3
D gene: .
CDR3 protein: CAISGQDSNQPQHF
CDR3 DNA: TGTGCCATCAGTGGTCAAGATAGCAATCAGCCCCAGCATTTT

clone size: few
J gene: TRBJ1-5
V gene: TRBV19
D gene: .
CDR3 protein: CASSEQRYSNQPQHF
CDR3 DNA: TGTGCCAGTAGCGAACAGAGGTATAGCAATCAGCCCCAGCATTTT